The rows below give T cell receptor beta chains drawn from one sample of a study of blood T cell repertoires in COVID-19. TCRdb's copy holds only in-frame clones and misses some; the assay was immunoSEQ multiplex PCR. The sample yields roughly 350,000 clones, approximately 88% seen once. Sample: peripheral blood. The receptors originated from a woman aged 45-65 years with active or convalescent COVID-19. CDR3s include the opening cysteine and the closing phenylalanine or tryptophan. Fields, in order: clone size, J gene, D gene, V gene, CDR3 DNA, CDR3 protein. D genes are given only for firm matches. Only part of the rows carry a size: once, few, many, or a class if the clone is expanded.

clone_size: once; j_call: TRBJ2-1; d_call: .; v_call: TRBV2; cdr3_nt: TGTGCCAGCAGTGACGTGGGGGCGAGCTCCTACAATGAGCAGTTCTTC; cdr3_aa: CASSDVGASSYNEQFF
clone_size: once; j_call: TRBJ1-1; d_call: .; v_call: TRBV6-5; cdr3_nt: TGTGCCTCCGGGTCCCCGAAGAAGACTGAAGCTTTCTTT; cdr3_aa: CASGSPKKTEAFF
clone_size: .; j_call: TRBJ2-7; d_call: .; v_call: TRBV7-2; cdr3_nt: TGTGCCAGCAAAGTAGCGGATTATAACTACGAGCAGTACTTC; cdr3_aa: CASKVADYNYEQYF
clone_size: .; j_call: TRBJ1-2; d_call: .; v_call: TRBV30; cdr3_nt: TGTGCCGCTCTCGAGGGCGGGGTCTATGGCTACACCTTC; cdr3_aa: CAALEGGVYGYTF
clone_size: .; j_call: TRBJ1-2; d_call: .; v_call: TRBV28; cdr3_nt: TGTGCCAGCAACCGTGCGGGGAAGACTAACTATGGCTACACCTTC; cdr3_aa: CASNRAGKTNYGYTF
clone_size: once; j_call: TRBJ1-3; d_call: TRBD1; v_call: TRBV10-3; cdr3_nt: TGTGCCATCAGTGACAGTCGGGACAGCCTACGAAACACCATATATTTT; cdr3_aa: CAISDSRDSLRNTIYF
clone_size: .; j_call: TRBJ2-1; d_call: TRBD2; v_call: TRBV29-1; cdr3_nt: TGCAGCGTTGAAGGGCTAGCGGGGTTCACCTACAATGAGCAGTTCTTC; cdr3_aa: CSVEGLAGFTYNEQFF
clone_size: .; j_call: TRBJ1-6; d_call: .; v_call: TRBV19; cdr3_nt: TGTGCCAGTAGTGTACAGGGAGACTCCTATAATTCACCCCTCCACTTT; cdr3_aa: CASSVQGDSYNSPLHF
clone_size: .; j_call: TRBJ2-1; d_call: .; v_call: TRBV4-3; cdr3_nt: TGCGCCAGCAGCCAAGGGTCTAGCTTCGATGAGCAGTTCTTC; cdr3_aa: CASSQGSSFDEQFF
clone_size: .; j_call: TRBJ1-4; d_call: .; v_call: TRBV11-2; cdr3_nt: TGTGCCAGCAGCTTAGAGCCAGGTCTCCTTTCAACTAATGAAAAACTGTTTTTT; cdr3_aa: CASSLEPGLLSTNEKLFF
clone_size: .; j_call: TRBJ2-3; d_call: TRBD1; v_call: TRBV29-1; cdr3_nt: TGCAGCGCCGGCGCGGCTACAGGGGTGACAGATACGCAGTATTTT; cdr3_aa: CSAGAATGVTDTQYF
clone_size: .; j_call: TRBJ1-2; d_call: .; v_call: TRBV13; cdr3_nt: TGTGCCAGCAGCTTTACCTCGGGAGGCGCTGGCTACACCTTC; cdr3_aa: CASSFTSGGAGYTF
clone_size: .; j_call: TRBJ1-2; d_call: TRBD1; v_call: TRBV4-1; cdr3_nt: TGCGCCAGCAGCCAAGAACCAGGGGGCGCGCGGTCGGTTCAGTTC; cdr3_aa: CASSQEPGGARSVQF
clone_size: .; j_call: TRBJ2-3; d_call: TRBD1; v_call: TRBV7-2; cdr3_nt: TGTGCCAGCAGCACCCGACAGGGGGGTGGAGATACGCAGTATTTT; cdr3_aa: CASSTRQGGGDTQYF
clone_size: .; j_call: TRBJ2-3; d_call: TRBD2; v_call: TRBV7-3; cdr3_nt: TGTGCCAGCAGCTCGAGTTTTAGCGGGGGCGGGGATACGCAGTATTTT; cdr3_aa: CASSSSFSGGGDTQYF
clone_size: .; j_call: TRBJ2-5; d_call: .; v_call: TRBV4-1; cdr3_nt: TGCGCCAGTGGGGTAGGAGGGGCGAACCAAGAGACCCAGTACTTC; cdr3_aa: CASGVGGANQETQYF
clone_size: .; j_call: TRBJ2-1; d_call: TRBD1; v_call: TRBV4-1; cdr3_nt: TGCGCCAGCAGCCAGGGACAGAACACCTACAATGAGCAGTTCTTC; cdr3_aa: CASSQGQNTYNEQFF
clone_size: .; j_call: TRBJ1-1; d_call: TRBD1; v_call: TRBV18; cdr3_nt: TGTGCCAGCTCACCTTCCACAGGGGGGAACACTGAAGCTTTCTTT; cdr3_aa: CASSPSTGGNTEAFF
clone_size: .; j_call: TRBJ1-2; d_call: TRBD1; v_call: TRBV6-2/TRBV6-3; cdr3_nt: TGTGCCAGCAGTTACTCCCAGGGGGCCTTCACAGGTGGCTACACCTTC; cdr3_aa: CASSYSQGAFTGGYTF
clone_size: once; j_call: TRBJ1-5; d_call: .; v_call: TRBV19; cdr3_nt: TGTGCCAGTAGGCGAGGAGGGGCAGGGAACTATCAGCCCCAGCATTTT; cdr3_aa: CASRRGGAGNYQPQHF
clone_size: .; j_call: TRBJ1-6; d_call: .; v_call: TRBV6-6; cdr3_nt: TGTGCCAGCAGCCCTCAGATAACCTATAATTCACCCCTCCACTTT; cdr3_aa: CASSPQITYNSPLHF
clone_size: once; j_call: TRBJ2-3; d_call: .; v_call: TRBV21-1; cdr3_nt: TGTGCCAGCAGCAAAGCGCCCTCTAGCGGGAGTGCAGATACGCAGTATTTT; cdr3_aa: CASSKAPSSGSADTQYF
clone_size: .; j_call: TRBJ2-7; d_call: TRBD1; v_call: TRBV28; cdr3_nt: TGTGCCAGCAGTTTTTCGGACAGGGGAGGCTACGAGCAGTACTTC; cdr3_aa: CASSFSDRGGYEQYF
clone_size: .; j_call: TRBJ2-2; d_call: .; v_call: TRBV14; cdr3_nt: TGTGCCAGCAGCCCCTCGGGGACCGGGGAGCTGTTTTTT; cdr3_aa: CASSPSGTGELFF
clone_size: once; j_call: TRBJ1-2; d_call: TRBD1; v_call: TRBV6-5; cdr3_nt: TGTGCCAGCAGGAGACAGGGGCCCTATGGCTACACCTTC; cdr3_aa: CASRRQGPYGYTF
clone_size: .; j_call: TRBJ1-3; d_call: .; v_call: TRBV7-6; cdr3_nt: TGTGCCAGCAGCCCGACTGCTTCCTCTGGAAACACCATATATTTT; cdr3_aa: CASSPTASSGNTIYF
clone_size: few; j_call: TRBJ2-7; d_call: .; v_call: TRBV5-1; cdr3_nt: TGCGCCAGCAGCTTGGGGGCTGAGGGCTACGAGCAGTACTTC; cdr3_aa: CASSLGAEGYEQYF
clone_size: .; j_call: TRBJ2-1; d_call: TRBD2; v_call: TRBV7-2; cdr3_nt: TGTGCCAGCAGCTTAGGGGCGGGAGGGAAATACAATGAGCAGTTCTTC; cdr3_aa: CASSLGAGGKYNEQFF
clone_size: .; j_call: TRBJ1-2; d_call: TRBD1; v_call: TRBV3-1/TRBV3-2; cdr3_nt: TGTGCCAGCAGCCACCGGGACAGTGCAAGTTATGGCTACACCTTC; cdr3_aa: CASSHRDSASYGYTF
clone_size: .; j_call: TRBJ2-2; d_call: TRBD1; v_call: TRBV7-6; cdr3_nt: TGTGCCAGCAGCCAAAGGACAGGGGGCTTCACCGGGGAGCTGTTTTTT; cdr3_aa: CASSQRTGGFTGELFF
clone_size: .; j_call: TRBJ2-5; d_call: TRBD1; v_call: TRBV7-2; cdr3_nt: TGTGCCAGCAGCTTACAGGGGGCCAAGGAGACCCAGTACTTC; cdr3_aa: CASSLQGAKETQYF
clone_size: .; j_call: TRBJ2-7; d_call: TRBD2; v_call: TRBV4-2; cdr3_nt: TGTGCCAGCAGCCCGGGACTAGCGGGAGGGGCCTACGAGCAGTACTTC; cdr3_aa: CASSPGLAGGAYEQYF
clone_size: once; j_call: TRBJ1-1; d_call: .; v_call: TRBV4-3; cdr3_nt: TGCGCCAGCAGCCAAGGTGGGTACAGGAACACTGAAGCTTTCTTT; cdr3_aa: CASSQGGYRNTEAFF
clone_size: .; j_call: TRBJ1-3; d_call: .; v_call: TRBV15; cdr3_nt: TGTGCCACCAGCAGAGACCAGGGATCGAGGAACACCATATATTTT; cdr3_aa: CATSRDQGSRNTIYF
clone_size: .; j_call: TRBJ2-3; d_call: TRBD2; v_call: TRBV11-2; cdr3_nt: TGTGCCAGCAGCTTAGTAGCTAGCGGGAGATGGAAGGACACAGATACGCAGTATTTT; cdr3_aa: CASSLVASGRWKDTDTQYF